These 17 T cell receptor beta chains came from one sample sequenced in a study of blood T cell repertoires in COVID-19. The table came from immunoSEQ multiplex PCR; TCRdb's copy has only in-frame clones and leaves some out. The sample has some 180,000 clones, about 88% seen once. Material for sequencing was peripheral blood. The receptors derive from a man between 45 and 60 years old with COVID-19, enrolled during active disease.

CDR3 sequence (DNA): TGTGCCAGCAGCTTAGCGACAGGGTCGAACACTGAAGCTTTCTTT. Translating it yields CASSLATGSNTEAFF. The chain links TRBV7-9 to TRBJ1-1; 7 bases fit TRBD1. V was clipped by 0 bases and J by 1 base; unmatched bases: 2. Per germline, CDR1 SEHNR and CDR2 FQNEAQ (reference sequence). This CDR3 contains 15 residues.

V is TRBV3-1 (or the pseudogene TRBV3-2) and J is TRBJ2-3; perhaps TRBD2 as D (7 bases). This CDR3 region has 15 residues. The germline V gene encodes CDR1 LGHDT and CDR2 YNNKEL (reference sequence). The germline V and J ends were trimmed by 1 base and 1 base, with 9 bases remaining between them. CDR3 DNA: TGTGCCAGCAGCCAAGCGGGGGGCGGCACAGATACGCAGTATTTT. As protein: CASSQAGGGTDTQYF.

The chain uses TRBV11-2 and TRBJ1-5; D call uncertain. The CDR3 sequence is 15 residues long. With 0 bases removed from V and 7 bases from J, the gap between germline ends came to 13 bases. Per the germline V gene, CDR1 is SGHAT and CDR2 is FQNNGV. The CDR3 DNA is TGTGCCAGCAGCTTAGAGGGCCTGGGAGGGCAGCCCCAGCATTTT. Its translation is CASSLEGLGGQPQHF.

V gene TRBV6-5 combines with J gene TRBJ1-1; 7 nucleotides match TRBD1. This CDR3 spans 14 amino acids. The V gene end was trimmed by 5 bases and the J gene end by 4 bases; junction bases not matched to a gene: 7. Germline lookup yields CDR1 MNHEY and CDR2 SVGAGI. DNA for the CDR3: TGTGCCAGCAGTCGGGACAGTGTTATCACTGAAGCTTTCTTT. This gives the protein CASSRDSVITEAFF.

V usage is TRBV6-1 and J usage is TRBJ2-5, with TRBD2 as a possible D gene (5 bases). Trimming stripped 1 base from V and 7 bases from J, with 22 bases between. The germline CDR1 and CDR2 sequences are MNHNS and SASEGT. CDR3 size: 17 residues. The CDR3 DNA reads TGTGCCAGCAGTGAAGACTCGGGGTCTCTACTAGTAGGGACCCAGTACTTC. It codes for CASSEDSGSLLVGTQYF.

CDR3 sequence reads: CASSFQKTGLGEQYF. In DNA form, the CDR3 reads TGTGCCAGCAGCTTCCAAAAGACAGGGCTGGGCGAGCAGTACTTC. The chain is built from TRBV5-5 and TRBJ2-7; 7 bases line up with TRBD1. The CDR3 runs 15 residues. Per the germline V gene, CDR1 is SGHKS and CDR2 is YYEKEE (reference sequence). V was pared by 2 bases and J by 6 bases, with 11 bases of the junction left unmatched.

V usage is TRBV30 and J usage is TRBJ2-3; possible D gene TRBD1, 6 bases. Trimming pared 2 bases from V and 6 bases from J, leaving 9 bases between. Germline CDR1 reads GTSNPN; CDR2 reads SVGIG (reference sequence). This CDR3 has 12 amino acids. This chain's CDR3 is CAWSRGFDTQYF. The CDR3 DNA reads TGTGCCTGGAGTAGGGGGTTTGATACGCAGTATTTT.

This clone was observed many times. The J gene is TRBJ2-2, the V gene TRBV5-1; 11 bases line up with TRBD1. The V gene's germline CDR1 is SGHRS and CDR2 YFSETQ. V was pared by 4 bases and J by 5 bases, with 10 bases of the junction left unmatched. This CDR3 has 17 amino acids. In DNA, the CDR3 is TGCGCCAGCAGCCTTTCACCCGGGACAGGGGGGACCGGGGAGCTGTTTTTT. Encoded protein: CASSLSPGTGGTGELFF.

This chain links TRBV29-1 with TRBJ2-2, with 8 bases identical to TRBD2. From germline, CDR1 is SQVTM and CDR2 ANQGSEA. CDR3 length: 14 amino acids. The V and J ends lost 7 bases and 4 bases, in that order; junction bases with no gene match: 8. CDR3 amino acids: CSAAGGVGTGELFF. CDR3 nucleotide sequence: TGCAGCGCCGCCGGGGGGGTTGGCACCGGGGAGCTGTTTTTT.

This sequence joins TRBV5-1 and TRBJ2-1; 8 positions agree with TRBD1. The CDR3 is 15 residues long. The V gene's germline CDR1 is SGHRS and CDR2 YFSETQ. V lost 5 bases and J lost 1; bases outside the gene matches: 5. The DNA of the CDR3 is TGCGCCAGCAGTGAAACAGGGGGGTCCTACAATGAGCAGTTCTTC. Its protein product is CASSETGGSYNEQFF.

The chain joins TRBV12-3 or TRBV12-4 to TRBJ2-5, with 8 bases matching TRBD2. J was trimmed by 5 bases and V by 5 bases; bases with no gene match: 4. This CDR3 contains 13 residues. This chain's CDR3 is CASSREGGETQYF. The CDR3 DNA is TGTGCCAGCAGTCGGGAGGGGGGGGAGACCCAGTACTTC.

The chain uses TRBV5-1 and TRBJ1-1; D gene uncertain. V gave up 0 bases and J gave up 4 bases, with 13 bases separating them. This CDR3 spans 15 amino acids. CDR1 SGHRS and CDR2 YFSETQ come from the germline V gene. CDR3 bases: TGCGCCAGCAGCTTGGATGGGCAGATCGGCACTGAAGCTTTCTTT. Its protein product is CASSLDGQIGTEAFF.

This clone has just one count. The chain joins TRBV21-1 to TRBJ2-1; the table assigns TRBD1, which was not confirmed against the DNA. TRBV21-1 is noted as a pseudogene. The CDR3 covers 14 residues. The CDR3 region is CASSEDRALDEQFF. In DNA, the CDR3 is TGTGCCAGCAGCGAGGACAGGGCCCTCGATGAGCAGTTCTTC.

This clone was picked up one time. The V and J genes are TRBV24-1 and TRBJ2-5; 15 bases agree with TRBD2. Looked up from germline, CDR1 is KGHDR and CDR2 is SFDVKD. CDR3 length equals 16 residues. The junction had 2 bases not matched to a gene; V was cut back by 4 bases and J by 3 bases. The CDR3, as DNA: TGTGCCACCAGTGAGTGGACTAGCGGGGGGGAAGAGACCCAGTACTTC. Translation gives CATSEWTSGGEETQYF.

The rearrangement links TRBV11-3 to TRBJ2-2; tentative D call: TRBD1 (5 bases). From germline, CDR1 is SGHNT and CDR2 YENEEA. Trimming took 3 bases from V and 6 from J, leaving 8 bases between them. CDR3 length equals 13 residues. The CDR3 DNA reads TGTGCCAGCAGCTTCAGGGTGGCCGGGGAGCTGTTTTTT. Translation: CASSFRVAGELFF.

The chain is built from TRBV6-5 and TRBJ2-2; D not certain. The V end lost 0 bases, the J end lost 6 bases, and 5 bases lay between the germline ends. The germline gives CDR1 MNHEY, CDR2 SVGAGI. CDR3 length: 13 amino acids. Here the CDR3 DNA reads TGTGCCAGCAGTTACTCCGTATCCGGGGAGCTGTTTTTT. Protein: CASSYSVSGELFF.

The chain links TRBV19 to TRBJ2-2; 9 positions agree with TRBD1. The V and J ends lost 5 bases and 6 bases, in that order; junction bases with no gene match: 7. This CDR3 comprises 15 residues. Germline V gene data show CDR1 as LNHDA and CDR2 as SQIVND (reference sequence). CDR3 DNA: TGTGCCAGTAGTCCGACAGGGGGGGTGGCCGGGGAGCTGTTTTTT. Amino acid sequence: CASSPTGGVAGELFF.